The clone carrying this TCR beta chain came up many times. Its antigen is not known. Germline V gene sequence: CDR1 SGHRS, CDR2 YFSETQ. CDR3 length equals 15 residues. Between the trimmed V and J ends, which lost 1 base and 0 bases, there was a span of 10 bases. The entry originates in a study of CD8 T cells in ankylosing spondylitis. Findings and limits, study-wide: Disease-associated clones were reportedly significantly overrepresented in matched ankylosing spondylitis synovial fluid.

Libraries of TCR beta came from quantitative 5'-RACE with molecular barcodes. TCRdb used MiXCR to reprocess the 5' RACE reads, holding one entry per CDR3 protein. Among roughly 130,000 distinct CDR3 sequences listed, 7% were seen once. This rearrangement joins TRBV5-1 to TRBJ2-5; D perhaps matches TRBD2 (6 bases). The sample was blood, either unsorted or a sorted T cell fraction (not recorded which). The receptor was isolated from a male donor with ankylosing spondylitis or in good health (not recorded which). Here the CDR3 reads CASSLPGGNQETQYF. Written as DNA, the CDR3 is TGCGCCAGCAGCTTGCCCGGGGGTAACCAAGAGACCCAGTACTTC.